These 20 T cell receptor beta chains were sequenced from one sample in a study of T cell responses to AZD1222 COVID-19 vaccine. Some clones are missing from TCRdb's copy, which holds only in-frame ones; the method was immunoSEQ multiplex PCR. The repertoire holds under 150,000 clones, with 85% to 95% as singletons. Source: peripheral blood, taken 28 days after the second AZD1222 dose. All receptors come from an adult who received the AZD1222 COVID-19 vaccine.

This sequence joins TRBV6-4 and TRBJ1-2; unclear D gene. The CDR3 sequence is 13 residues long. Germline CDR1 is MRHNA and CDR2 is SNTAGT. V was clipped by 6 bases and J by 8 bases, with 16 bases between them. CDR3 protein: CASRAGFEGGYTF. Here the CDR3 DNA reads TGTGCCAGCAGGGCGGGATTCGAGGGCGGCTACACCTTC.

The chain links TRBV10-2 to TRBJ2-3, with 10 bases fitting TRBD2. CDR1 and CDR2 from the germline V gene are WSHSY and SAAADI. There are 13 residues in the CDR3. The trim removed 9 bases at V and 1 base at J, leaving 1 base unmatched. The CDR3 protein is CASGTSGTDTQYF. CDR3 DNA: TGCGCCAGTGGGACTAGCGGCACAGATACGCAGTATTTT.

CDR3 in DNA: TGTGCCAGCAGTCGAATTCTACAGGGAGAGTACACCGGGGAGCTGTTTTTT. This codes for CASSRILQGEYTGELFF. The chain has TRBV6-6 and TRBJ2-2; D is possibly TRBD1 (6 bases). Deletions cut 5 bases from V and 3 bases from J, with 19 bases between. Per germline, CDR1 MNHNY and CDR2 SVGAGI (reference sequence). This CDR3 spans 17 amino acids.

The chain has TRBV6-5 and TRBJ1-2; D might be TRBD1 (5 bases). The CDR3 extends over 14 amino acids. V lost 2 bases, J lost 8 bases, and 15 bases lay in between. Germline V gene data show CDR1 as MNHEY and CDR2 as SVGAGI. The CDR3 DNA reads TGTGCCAGCAGTTACACGCAGTGGGGCGGAGGCTACACCTTC. Translated: CASSYTQWGGGYTF.

The V call is TRBV7-9, the J call TRBJ2-3; a possible D gene is TRBD2 (6 bases). Germline-derived CDR1 and CDR2 are SEHNR and FQNEAQ (reference sequence). V lost 5 bases and J lost 5, with 14 bases in between. This CDR3 region has 14 residues. The CDR3, as DNA: TGTGCCAGCAGCCGACCCTGGGGAGGAGATACGCAGTATTTT. Protein: CASSRPWGGDTQYF. The full variable domain, completed using reference TRBV7-9 and TRBJ2-3, is DTGVSQNPRHKITKRGQNVTFRCDPISEHNRLYWYRQTLGQGPEFLTYFQNEAQLEKSRLLSDRFSAERPKGSFSTLEIQRTEQGDSAMYLCASSRPWGGDTQYFGPGTRLTVL.

The chain joins TRBV2 to TRBJ2-2; no clear D gene. The CDR3 has 13 amino acids. The V end lost 8 bases, the J end lost 13 bases, and 20 bases lay between the germline ends. Germline V CDR1 and CDR2: SNHLY, FYNNEI. The CDR3 is CASCRLAARGLFF. The CDR3, as DNA: TGTGCCAGCTGTCGCCTGGCGGCGCGTGGGCTGTTTTTT.

This chain uses TRBV2 with TRBJ2-7; 9 positions match TRBD1. Per germline, CDR1 SNHLY and CDR2 FYNNEI. The CDR3 covers 14 residues. V trimming: 5 bases; J trimming: 5 bases; junction bases outside the gene matches: 7. CDR3 DNA: TGTGCCAGCAGTTTACAGGGGGCTCCAGACGAGCAGTACGTC. This encodes CASSLQGAPDEQYV.

The V gene is TRBV2, the J gene TRBJ1-2, with a weak D call TRBD1 (5 bases). Germline V gene lookup returns CDR1 SNHLY and CDR2 FYNNEI. V was shortened by 2 bases and J by 3 bases, with 7 bases between the two germline ends. The CDR3 runs 13 residues. In DNA form, the CDR3 reads TGTGCCAGCAGTGAACGGGGGGACTATGGCTACACCTTC. Residues: CASSERGDYGYTF.

The chain uses TRBV27 and TRBJ1-2; 7 bases map to TRBD1. Trimming removed 0 bases from V and 2 bases from J; junction bases left unmatched: 6. This CDR3 region has 16 residues. The germline V gene encodes CDR1 MNHEY and CDR2 SMNVEV (reference sequence). The CDR3 DNA follows: TGTGCCAGCAGTTTATCCAGACAGGGATTGAACTATGGCTACACCTTC. Its protein is CASSLSRQGLNYGYTF.

The chain uses TRBV29-1 and TRBJ1-2, with D possibly matching TRBD1 (5 bases). Germline V gene data show CDR1 as SQVTM and CDR2 as ANQGSEA. Trimming cost V 4 bases and J 2 bases, with 23 bases left between them. This CDR3 is 17 amino acids long. CDR3 sequence (DNA): TGCAGCGTTGGGGGGAAGGGCGGGGGAGACGGAAACTATGGCTACACCTTC. Protein: CSVGGKGGGDGNYGYTF. The whole variable domain, remainder taken from reference TRBV29-1 and TRBJ1-2, is SAVISQKPSRDICQRGTSLTIQCQVDSQVTMMFWYRQQPGQSLTLIATANQGSEATYESGFVIDKFPISRPNLTFSTLTVSNMSPEDSSIYLCSVGGKGGGDGNYGYTFGSGTRLTVV.

The chain carries TRBV6-5 and TRBJ1-5, with D hard to call. The V end was cut by 5 bases, the J end by 8 bases, with 16 bases between. The CDR3 spans 14 residues. CDR1 and CDR2 from the germline V gene are MNHEY and SVGAGI. CDR3 protein: CASSRADSKEPQHF. The CDR3 bases are TGTGCCAGCAGTAGGGCAGACTCCAAGGAGCCCCAGCATTTT.

This chain joins TRBV30 and TRBJ1-2; possibly TRBD1 for D (5 bases). Trimming took off 1 base at V and 2 bases at J, with 8 bases between the two ends. The CDR3 extends over 13 amino acids. Germline CDR1 reads GTSNPN; CDR2 reads SVGIG (reference sequence). The CDR3 loop is CAWSEGLNYGYTF. CDR3 bases: TGTGCCTGGAGTGAGGGGCTCAACTATGGCTACACCTTC.

V and J are TRBV11-3 and TRBJ2-5; D is unresolved. V was shortened by 4 bases and J by 4 bases, with 13 bases between the two germline ends. The CDR3 consists of 14 residues. Germline V lookup: CDR1 SGHNT, CDR2 YENEEA. The CDR3 DNA follows: TGTGCCAGCAGCTCACAGTCCCGATCAGAGACCCAGTACTTC. It yields the protein CASSSQSRSETQYF.

The CDR3 sequence is CASSQRQVYQETQYF. The CDR3 DNA sequence: TGTGCCAGCAGCCAACGACAGGTCTACCAAGAGACCCAGTACTTC. This chain joins TRBV4-2 and TRBJ2-5; D is possibly TRBD1 (6 bases). The length of the CDR3 is 15 residues. V was pared by 2 bases and J by 0 bases, with 10 bases between. Germline V gene data show CDR1 as LGHNA and CDR2 as YNFKEQ.

This chain connects TRBV18 to TRBJ1-3, with D maybe TRBD1 (5 bases). The CDR3 consists of 18 residues. V shed 1 base and J shed 2 bases, with 18 bases lying between them. Germline CDR1 KGHSH, CDR2 LQKENI. The CDR3 DNA follows: TGTGCCAGCTCACCACAAGGTTCTTCGGGGGTGACTGGAAACACCATATATTTT. It is translated as CASSPQGSSGVTGNTIYF.

The chain is built from TRBV4-3 and TRBJ1-2; 10 positions agree with TRBD1. The CDR3 is 17 amino acids. The J segment lost 8 bases and the V segment lost 1 base, leaving 13 bases of the junction unmatched. Germline assignment: CDR1 LGHNA and CDR2 YSLEER. The CDR3 loop is CASSQVLSRDRGTGYTF. CDR3 nucleotide sequence: TGCGCCAGCAGCCAAGTCCTCTCACGGGACAGGGGAACAGGCTACACCTTC.

V and J are TRBV3-1 (or the pseudogene TRBV3-2) and TRBJ1-6; tentative D call: TRBD1 (5 bases). CDR1 is LGHDT and CDR2 is YNNKEL in the germline V gene (reference sequence). Trimming took 4 bases from V and 9 from J, leaving 19 bases between them. The CDR3 is 16 amino acids. The CDR3 DNA reads as TGTGCCAGCAGCCCGACAGACCTTGTATGGGGTTCACCCCTCCACTTT. Protein: CASSPTDLVWGSPLHF.

V is TRBV2 and J is TRBJ2-5; the D is unclear. The CDR3 consists of 14 residues. V was cut by 10 bases and J by 0 bases, with 15 bases left in between. Germline V lookup: CDR1 SNHLY, CDR2 FYNNEI. The CDR3 here is CATSRDRNQETQYF. The CDR3 bases are TGTGCCACAAGCCGAGACCGCAACCAAGAGACCCAGTACTTC.

The chain recombines TRBV10-3 with TRBJ1-2; D is unresolved. V gave up 8 bases and J gave up 4 bases, with 14 bases separating them. The CDR3 consists of 13 residues. Per germline, CDR1 ENHRY and CDR2 SYGVKD. CDR3 coding DNA: TGTGCCATCGCCCCAGCGGACGGCTATGGCTACACCTTC. Translating gives CAIAPADGYGYTF.

The rearrangement links TRBV2 to TRBJ1-2; D perhaps matches TRBD1 (6 bases). The CDR3 spans 14 residues. With 0 bases removed from V and 7 bases from J, the gap between germline ends came to 12 bases. Germline CDR1 is SNHLY and CDR2 is FYNNEI. In DNA, the CDR3 is TGTGCCAGCAGTGAAGCGCTGGGGGGCCTTGGCTACACCTTC. This sequence encodes CASSEALGGLGYTF.